This T cell receptor (beta chain) was captured in a study of OX40 agonist ivuxolimab in advanced cancers. General study results and limits: Partial responders at 0.1-3.0 mg/kg showed near-lowest clonal expansion. The study found that CD8+ T cells averaged more expanded clones than CD4+. There were also nonresponders showing low normalized T-cell clonal expansion.

Concerning this clone itself: Antigen: not known.

TCRdb's table, derived via immunoSEQ multiplex PCR, lists solely in-frame clones and lacks some. The sample holds 45,000 to 65,000 clones, around 82% seen once. Per the germline V gene, CDR1 is MNHNY and CDR2 is SVGAGI (reference sequence). The CDR3 consists of 12 residues. The V and J ends lost 6 bases and 5 bases respectively, with 10 bases between them. The rearrangement uses TRBV6-6 and TRBJ1-2, with D maybe TRBD1 (5 bases). The source material was CD4+ or CD8+ T cells sorted from blood, sampled in a trial of the OX40 agonist ivuxolimab. The clonotype was recovered from an adult with an advanced solid tumor such as melanoma, head and neck, liver or kidney cancer. The CDR3: CASRQGPYGYTF. CDR3 nucleotides: TGTGCCAGCAGGCAGGGACCGTATGGCTACACCTTC.